This T cell receptor (beta chain) was found in a study of blood T cell repertoires in COVID-19. As for the study in general: Samples came from the United States, Italy and Spain, spanning acute and convalescent COVID-19. PBMCs, B-cell-depleted T cells, or T cells were the source of the cDNA or gDNA that made up the material.

In the original workflow: Scientists estimated how many nucleated cells there were by amplifying reference gene primers. Assay used: immunoSEQ multiplex PCR; TCRdb lists only in-frame clones, some missing. V, J and clone size reflect that table, while D and trimming were determined from the DNA. The table has around 37,000 clones, less than 90% seen once. Seattle's cohort entered during active infection and was followed longitudinally. This TCR was recovered from a man aged 55-75 years with COVID-19, enrolled during active disease. The sample was peripheral blood.

The DNA of the CDR3 is TGTGCCAGCAGTCGGGAGCTCGACACCGGGGAGCTGTTTTTT. It encodes CASSRELDTGELFF. This chain links TRBV7-9 with TRBJ2-2, with D perhaps matching TRBD2 (6 bases). Trimming took 6 bases from V and 3 from J, leaving 11 bases between them. The germline V gene encodes CDR1 SEHNR and CDR2 FQNEAQ (reference sequence). The CDR3 runs 14 residues.